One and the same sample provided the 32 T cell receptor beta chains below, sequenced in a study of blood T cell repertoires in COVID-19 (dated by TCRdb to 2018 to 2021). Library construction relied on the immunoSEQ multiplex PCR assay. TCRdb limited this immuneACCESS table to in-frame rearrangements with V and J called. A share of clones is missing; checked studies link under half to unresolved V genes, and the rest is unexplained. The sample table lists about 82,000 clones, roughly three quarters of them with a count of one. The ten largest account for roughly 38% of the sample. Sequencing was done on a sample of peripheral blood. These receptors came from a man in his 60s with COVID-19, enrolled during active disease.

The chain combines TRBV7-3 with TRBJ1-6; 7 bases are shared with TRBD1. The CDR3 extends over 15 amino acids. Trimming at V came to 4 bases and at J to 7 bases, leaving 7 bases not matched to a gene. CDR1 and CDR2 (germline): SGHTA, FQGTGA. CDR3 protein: CASSSRTGGNSPLHF. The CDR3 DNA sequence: TGTGCCAGCAGCTCGAGGACAGGCGGAAATTCACCCCTCCACTTT.

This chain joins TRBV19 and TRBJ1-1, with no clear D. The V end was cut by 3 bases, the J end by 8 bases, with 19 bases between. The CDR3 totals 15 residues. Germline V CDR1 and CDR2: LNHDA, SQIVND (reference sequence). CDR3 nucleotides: TGTGCCAGTAGTATTAGGTTTTCGGTCCAGGCCGAAGCTTTCTTT. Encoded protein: CASSIRFSVQAEAFF.

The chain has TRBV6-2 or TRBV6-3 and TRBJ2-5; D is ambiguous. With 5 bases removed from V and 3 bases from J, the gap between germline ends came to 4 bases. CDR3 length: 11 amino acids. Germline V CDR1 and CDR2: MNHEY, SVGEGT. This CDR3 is CASSREETQYF. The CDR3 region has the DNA TGTGCCAGCAGTCGCGAAGAGACCCAGTACTTC.

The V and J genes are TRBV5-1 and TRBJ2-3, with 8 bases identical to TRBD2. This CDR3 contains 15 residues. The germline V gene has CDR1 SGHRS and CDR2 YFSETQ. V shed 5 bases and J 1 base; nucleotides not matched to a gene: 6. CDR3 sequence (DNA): TGCGCCAGCAGGACCAGCGGGGGAGGCACAGATACGCAGTATTTT. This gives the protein CASRTSGGGTDTQYF.

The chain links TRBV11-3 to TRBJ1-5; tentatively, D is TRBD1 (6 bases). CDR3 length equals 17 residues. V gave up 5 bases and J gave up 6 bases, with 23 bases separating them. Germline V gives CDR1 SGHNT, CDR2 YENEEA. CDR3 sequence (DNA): TGTGCCAGCAGCCCCAGACGATCAACAGGGTTCGGTCAGCCCCAGCATTTT. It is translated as CASSPRRSTGFGQPQHF. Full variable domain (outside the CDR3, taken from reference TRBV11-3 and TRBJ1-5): EAGVVQSPRYKIIEKKQPVAFWCNPISGHNTLYWYLQNLGQGPELLIRYENEEAVDDSQLPKDRFSAERLKGVDSTLKIQPAELGDSAVYLCASSPRRSTGFGQPQHFGDGTRLSIL.

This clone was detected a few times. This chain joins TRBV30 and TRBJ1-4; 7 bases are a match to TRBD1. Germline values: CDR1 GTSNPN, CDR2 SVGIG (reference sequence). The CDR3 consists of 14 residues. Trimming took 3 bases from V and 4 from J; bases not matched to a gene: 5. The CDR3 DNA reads TGTGCCTGGAGAGGACAGGCTCTTAATGAAAAACTGTTTTTT. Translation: CAWRGQALNEKLFF.

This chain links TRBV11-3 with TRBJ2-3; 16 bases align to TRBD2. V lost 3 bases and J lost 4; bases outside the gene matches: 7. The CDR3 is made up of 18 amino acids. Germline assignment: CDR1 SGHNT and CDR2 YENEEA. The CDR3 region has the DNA TGTGCCAGCAGCTTGGGACTAGCGGGAGGGAATGGGGCAGATACGCAGTATTTT. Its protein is CASSLGLAGGNGADTQYF.

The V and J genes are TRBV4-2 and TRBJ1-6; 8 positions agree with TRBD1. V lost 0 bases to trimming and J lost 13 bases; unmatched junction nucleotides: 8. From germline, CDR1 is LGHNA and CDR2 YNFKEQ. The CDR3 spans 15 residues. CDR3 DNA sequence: TGTGCCAGCAGCCAAGAATTTCAGGGGGCCTGGCCCCTCCACTTT. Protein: CASSQEFQGAWPLHF.

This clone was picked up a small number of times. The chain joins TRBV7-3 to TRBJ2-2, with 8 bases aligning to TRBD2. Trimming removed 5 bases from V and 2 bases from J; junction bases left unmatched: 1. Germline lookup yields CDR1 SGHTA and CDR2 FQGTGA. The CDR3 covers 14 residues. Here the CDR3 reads CASSTSGNTGELFF. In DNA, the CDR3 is TGTGCCAGCAGCACTAGCGGAAACACCGGGGAGCTGTTTTTT.

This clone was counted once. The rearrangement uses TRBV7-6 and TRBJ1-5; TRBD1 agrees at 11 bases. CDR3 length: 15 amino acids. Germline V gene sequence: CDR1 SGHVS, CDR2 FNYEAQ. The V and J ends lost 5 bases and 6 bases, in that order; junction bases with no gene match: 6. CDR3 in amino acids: CASSIGQGAGQPQHF. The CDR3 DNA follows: TGTGCCAGCAGCATAGGACAGGGGGCGGGTCAGCCCCAGCATTTT.

CDR3 loop: CASSQVDKSHGYTF. As DNA, the CDR3 is TGCGCCAGCAGCCAAGTTGACAAGTCCCATGGCTACACCTTC. This chain links TRBV4-1 with TRBJ1-2; no clear D. The CDR3 spans 14 residues. The germline V gene encodes CDR1 MGHRA and CDR2 YSYEKL. Trimming took off 1 base at V and 6 bases at J, with 12 bases between the two ends.

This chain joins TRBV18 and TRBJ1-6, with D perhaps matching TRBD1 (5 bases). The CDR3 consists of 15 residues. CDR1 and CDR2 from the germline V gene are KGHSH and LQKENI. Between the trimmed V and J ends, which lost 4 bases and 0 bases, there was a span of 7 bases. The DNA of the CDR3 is TGTGCCAGCTCACAGGGGCCCTCCTATAATTCACCCCTCCACTTT. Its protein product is CASSQGPSYNSPLHF.

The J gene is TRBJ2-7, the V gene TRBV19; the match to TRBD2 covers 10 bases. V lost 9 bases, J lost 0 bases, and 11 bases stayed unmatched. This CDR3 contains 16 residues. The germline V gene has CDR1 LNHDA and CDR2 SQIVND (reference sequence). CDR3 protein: CASHPSSGRPSYEQYF. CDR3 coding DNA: TGTGCCAGCCACCCCTCTAGCGGGAGACCCTCCTACGAGCAGTACTTC.

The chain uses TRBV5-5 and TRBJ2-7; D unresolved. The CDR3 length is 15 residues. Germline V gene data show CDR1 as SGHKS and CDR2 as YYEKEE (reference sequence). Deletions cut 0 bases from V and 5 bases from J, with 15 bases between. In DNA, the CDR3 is TGTGCCAGCAGCTTGGAGGTCGGGTCTCGGAACGAGCAGTACTTC. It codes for CASSLEVGSRNEQYF.

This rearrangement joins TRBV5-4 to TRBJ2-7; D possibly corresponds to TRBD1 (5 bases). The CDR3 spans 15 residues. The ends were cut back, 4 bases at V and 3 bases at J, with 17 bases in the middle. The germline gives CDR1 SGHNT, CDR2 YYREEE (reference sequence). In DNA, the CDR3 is TGTGCCAGCAGCCCCGGAAGGGGTTTGGACTACGAGCAGTACTTC. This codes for CASSPGRGLDYEQYF.

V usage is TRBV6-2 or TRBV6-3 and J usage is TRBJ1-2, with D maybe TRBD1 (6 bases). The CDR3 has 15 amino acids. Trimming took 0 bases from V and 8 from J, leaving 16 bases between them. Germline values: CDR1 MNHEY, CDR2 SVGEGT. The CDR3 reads CASSYSLWGPRGYTF. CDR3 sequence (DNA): TGTGCCAGCAGTTACTCGCTATGGGGGCCCCGCGGCTACACCTTC.

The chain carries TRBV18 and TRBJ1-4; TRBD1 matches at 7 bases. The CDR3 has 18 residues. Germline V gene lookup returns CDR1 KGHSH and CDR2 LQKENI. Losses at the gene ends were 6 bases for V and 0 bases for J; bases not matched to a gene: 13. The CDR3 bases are TGTGCCAGCTCTGCCACAGGGGACCCAACTGCAACTAATGAAAAACTGTTTTTT. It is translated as CASSATGDPTATNEKLFF.

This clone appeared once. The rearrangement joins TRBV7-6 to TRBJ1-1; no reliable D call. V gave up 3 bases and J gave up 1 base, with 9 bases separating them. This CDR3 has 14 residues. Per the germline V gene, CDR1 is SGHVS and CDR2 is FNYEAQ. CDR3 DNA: TGTGCCAGCAGCTTGGATCACAGGAACACTGAAGCTTTCTTT. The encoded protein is CASSLDHRNTEAFF.

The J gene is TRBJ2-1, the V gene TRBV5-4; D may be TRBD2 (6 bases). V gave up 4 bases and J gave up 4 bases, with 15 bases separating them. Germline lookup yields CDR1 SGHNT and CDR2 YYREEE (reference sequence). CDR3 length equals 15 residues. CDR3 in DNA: TGTGCCAGCAGCGACGGGGGAACTAGGTACAATGAGCAGTTCTTC. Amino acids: CASSDGGTRYNEQFF.

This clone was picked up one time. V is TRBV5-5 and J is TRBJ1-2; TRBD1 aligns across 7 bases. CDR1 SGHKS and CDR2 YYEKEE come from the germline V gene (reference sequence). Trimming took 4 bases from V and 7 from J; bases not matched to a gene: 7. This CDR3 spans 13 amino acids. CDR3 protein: CASSQDGQVGYTF. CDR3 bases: TGTGCCAGCAGCCAAGACGGACAGGTTGGCTACACCTTC. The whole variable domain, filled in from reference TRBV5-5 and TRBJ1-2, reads DAGVTQSPTHLIKTRGQQVTLRCSPISGHKSVSWYQQVLGQGPQFIFQYYEKEERGRGNFPDRFSARQFPNYSSELNVNALLLGDSALYLCASSQDGQVGYTFGSGTRLTVV.

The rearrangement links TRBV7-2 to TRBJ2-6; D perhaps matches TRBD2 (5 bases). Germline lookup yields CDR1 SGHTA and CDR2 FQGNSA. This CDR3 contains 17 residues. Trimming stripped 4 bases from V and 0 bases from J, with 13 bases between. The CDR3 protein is CASSSWIAGSGANVLTF. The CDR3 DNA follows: TGTGCCAGCAGCTCCTGGATTGCGGGCTCTGGGGCCAACGTCCTGACTTTC.

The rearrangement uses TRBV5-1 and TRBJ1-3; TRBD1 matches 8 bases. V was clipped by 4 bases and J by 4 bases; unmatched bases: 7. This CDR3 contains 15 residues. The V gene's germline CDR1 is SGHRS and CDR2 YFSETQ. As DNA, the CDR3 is TGCGCCAGCAGCGGCACAGGGGGGCAAGGAAACACCATATATTTT. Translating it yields CASSGTGGQGNTIYF.

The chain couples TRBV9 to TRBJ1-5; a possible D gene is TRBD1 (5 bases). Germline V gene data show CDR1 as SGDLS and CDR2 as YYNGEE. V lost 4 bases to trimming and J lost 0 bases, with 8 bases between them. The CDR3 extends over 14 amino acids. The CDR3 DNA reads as TGTGCCAGCAGCACCGACAGTAGCAATCAGCCCCAGCATTTT. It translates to CASSTDSSNQPQHF.

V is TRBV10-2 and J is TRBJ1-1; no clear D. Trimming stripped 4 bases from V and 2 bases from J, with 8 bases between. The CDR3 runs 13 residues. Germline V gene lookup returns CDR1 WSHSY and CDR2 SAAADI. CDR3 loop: CASSVTANTEAFF. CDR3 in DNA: TGCGCCAGCAGTGTAACAGCTAACACTGAAGCTTTCTTT.

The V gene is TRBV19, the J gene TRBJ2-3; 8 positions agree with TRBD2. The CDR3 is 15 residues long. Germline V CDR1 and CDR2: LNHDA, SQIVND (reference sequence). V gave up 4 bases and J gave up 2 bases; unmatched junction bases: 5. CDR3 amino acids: CASSTGTRVTDTQYF. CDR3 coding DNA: TGTGCCAGTAGTACCGGGACTAGAGTCACAGATACGCAGTATTTT. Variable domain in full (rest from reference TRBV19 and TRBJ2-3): DGGITQSPKYLFRKEGQNVTLSCEQNLNHDAMYWYRQDPGQGLRLIYYSQIVNDFQKGDIAEGYSVSREKKESFPLTVTSAQKNPTAFYLCASSTGTRVTDTQYFGPGTRLTVL.

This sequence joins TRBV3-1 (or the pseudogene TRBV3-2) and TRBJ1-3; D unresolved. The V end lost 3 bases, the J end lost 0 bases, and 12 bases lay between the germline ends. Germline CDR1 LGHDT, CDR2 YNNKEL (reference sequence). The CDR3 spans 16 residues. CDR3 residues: CASSHPGGYSGNTIYF. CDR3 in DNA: TGTGCCAGCAGCCACCCGGGAGGGTACTCTGGAAACACCATATATTTT.

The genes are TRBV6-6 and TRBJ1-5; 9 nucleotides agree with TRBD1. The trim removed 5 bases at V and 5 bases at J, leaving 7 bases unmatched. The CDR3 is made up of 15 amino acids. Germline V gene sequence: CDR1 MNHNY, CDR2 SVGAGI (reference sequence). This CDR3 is CASSVPGQGYQPQHF. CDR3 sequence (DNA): TGTGCCAGCAGTGTGCCGGGACAGGGCTATCAGCCCCAGCATTTT.

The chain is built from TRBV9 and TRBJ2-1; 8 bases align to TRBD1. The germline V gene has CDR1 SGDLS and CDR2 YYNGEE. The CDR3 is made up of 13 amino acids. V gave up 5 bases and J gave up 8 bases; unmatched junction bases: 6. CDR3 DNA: TGTGCCAGCAGTGCACAGGGGGGCTATGAGCAGTTCTTC. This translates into CASSAQGGYEQFF.

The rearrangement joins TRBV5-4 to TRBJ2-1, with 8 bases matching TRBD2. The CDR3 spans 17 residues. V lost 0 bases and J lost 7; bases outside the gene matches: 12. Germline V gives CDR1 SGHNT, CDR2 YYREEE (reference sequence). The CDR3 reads CASSLGGRVAGKNEQFF. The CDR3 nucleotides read TGTGCCAGCAGCTTGGGAGGCAGGGTAGCGGGGAAAAATGAGCAGTTCTTC.

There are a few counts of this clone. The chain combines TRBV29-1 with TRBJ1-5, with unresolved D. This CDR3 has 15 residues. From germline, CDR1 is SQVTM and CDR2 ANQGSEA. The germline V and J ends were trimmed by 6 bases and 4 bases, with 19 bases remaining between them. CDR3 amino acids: CSVSVALGGNQPQHF. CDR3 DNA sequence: TGCAGCGTCTCGGTAGCTTTGGGAGGGAATCAGCCCCAGCATTTT.

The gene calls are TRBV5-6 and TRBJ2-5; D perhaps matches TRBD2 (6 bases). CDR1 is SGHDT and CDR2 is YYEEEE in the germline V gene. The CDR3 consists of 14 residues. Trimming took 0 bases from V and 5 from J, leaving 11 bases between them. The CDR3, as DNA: TGTGCCAGCAGCTTGGGGGCCACTAGCGAGACCCAGTACTTC. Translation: CASSLGATSETQYF.

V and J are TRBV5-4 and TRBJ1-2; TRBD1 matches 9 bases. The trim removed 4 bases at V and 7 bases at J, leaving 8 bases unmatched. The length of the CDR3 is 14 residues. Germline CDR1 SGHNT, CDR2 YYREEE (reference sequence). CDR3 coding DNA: TGTGCCAGCAGCGCCCCGGGACAGGGAAGTGGCTACACCTTC. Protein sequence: CASSAPGQGSGYTF.